Below, one TCR beta chain is given with its context. Germline loops: CDR1 GTSNPN, CDR2 SVGIG (reference sequence). V lost 4 bases to trimming and J lost 4 bases; unmatched junction nucleotides: 11. This CDR3 is built from 15 residues. These data originate in a study of cytomegalovirus exposure and HLA in healthy donors. Use of 60 Vbeta and 13 Jbeta primers characterized the PCR. Measured with immunoSEQ multiplex PCR; TCRdb has only the in-frame clones, and not every one. Of 120,000 to 150,000 clones listed, over 75% were seen once; the top ten hold approximately 6.1%. The sequencing sample was made of PBMCs. The chain has TRBV30 and TRBJ1-2; TRBD1 agrees at 8 bases. The source of this sequence is a man aged 25-45 years in good health and CMV-seropositive. In DNA, the CDR3 is TGTGCCTGGACCGAACAGGGGGTGCATGGCTATGGCTACACCTTC. Its translation: CAWTEQGVHGYGYTF.